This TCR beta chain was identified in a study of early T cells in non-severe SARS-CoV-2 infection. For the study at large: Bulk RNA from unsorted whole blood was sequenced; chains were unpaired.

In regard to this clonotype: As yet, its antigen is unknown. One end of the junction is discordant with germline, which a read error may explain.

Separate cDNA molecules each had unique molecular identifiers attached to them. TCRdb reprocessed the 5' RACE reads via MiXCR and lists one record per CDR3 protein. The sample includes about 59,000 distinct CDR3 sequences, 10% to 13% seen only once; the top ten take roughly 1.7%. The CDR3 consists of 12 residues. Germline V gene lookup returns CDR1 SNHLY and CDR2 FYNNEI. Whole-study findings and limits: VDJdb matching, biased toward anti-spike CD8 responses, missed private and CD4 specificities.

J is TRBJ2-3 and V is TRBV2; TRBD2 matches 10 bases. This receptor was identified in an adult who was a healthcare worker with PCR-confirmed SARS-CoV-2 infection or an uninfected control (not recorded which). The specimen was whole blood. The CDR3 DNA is TGTGCCAGCAGGCAGACTAGCGGGCCTGGAACTTTT. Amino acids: CASRQTSGPGTF.